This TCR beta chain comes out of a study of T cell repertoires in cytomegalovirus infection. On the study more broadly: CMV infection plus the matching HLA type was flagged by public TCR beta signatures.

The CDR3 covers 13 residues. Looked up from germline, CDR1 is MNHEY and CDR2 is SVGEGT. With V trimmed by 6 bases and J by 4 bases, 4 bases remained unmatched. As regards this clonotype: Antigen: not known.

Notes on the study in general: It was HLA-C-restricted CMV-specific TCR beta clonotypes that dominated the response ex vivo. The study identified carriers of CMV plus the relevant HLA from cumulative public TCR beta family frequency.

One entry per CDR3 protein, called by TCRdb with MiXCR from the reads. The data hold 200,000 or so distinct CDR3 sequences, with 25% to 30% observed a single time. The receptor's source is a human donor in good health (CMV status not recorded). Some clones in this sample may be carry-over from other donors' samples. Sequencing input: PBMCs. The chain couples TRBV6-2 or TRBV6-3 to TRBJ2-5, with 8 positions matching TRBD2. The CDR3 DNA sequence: TGTGCCAGCAGCGGGGGGGCCGGAGAGACCCAGTACTTC. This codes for CASSGGAGETQYF.